This T cell receptor beta chain was captured by sequencing in a study of blood T cell repertoires in COVID-19. Study-level background: Both acute and convalescent COVID-19 samples were obtained from the United States, Italy and Spain. PBMCs, B-cell-depleted T cells, or T cells provided the cDNA or gDNA that made up the material.

The V end was cut by 3 bases, the J end by 0 bases, with 12 bases between. CDR3 length: 14 residues. CDR1 and CDR2 (germline): GTSNPN, SVGIG (reference sequence). In the authors' methods: Amplification with reference gene primers provided the estimates of nucleated cell counts. TCRdb keeps only in-frame clones here, not all; method: immunoSEQ multiplex PCR. The DNA was the basis for D and trimming; V, J and clone size are from that table. The sample records around 200,000 clones, 86% being singletons. This clone was detected a few times. This sequence joins TRBV30 and TRBJ2-7; TRBD2 is a possible D gene (5 bases). The sequencing sample was made of peripheral blood. This TCR came from a man at least 80 years old with acute or convalescent COVID-19. The chain's CDR3 is CAWSRGLHSYEQYF. In DNA form, the CDR3 reads TGTGCCTGGAGCCGGGGTCTGCACTCCTACGAGCAGTACTTC.